A selection of T cell receptor beta chains follows, all from one sample in a study of regulatory T cells in long-lasting Graves disease. TCRdb ran MiXCR on the multiplex PCR reads and lists one entry per CDR3 protein. The sample has a few hundred thousand distinct CDR3 sequences, roughly 12% seen once. The same specimen was also included in a second study, on T cells in Graves' hyperthyroidism and ophthalmopathy.

This material consisted of peripheral blood mononuclear cells (PBMCs), taken at new diagnosis, from a patient treated with antithyroid drugs. These receptors all stem from a man under 40 with Graves disease. The CDR3 runs from the conserved cysteine through the conserved F or W. The D gene is left open where the match is weak. Some rows mark clone size as missing; the rest say once, few, many or name a class of expanded clone.

V gene: TRBV11-2; D gene: NA; J gene: TRBJ1-4; clone size: many; CDR3 protein: CASSLVDGGWGEKLFF; CDR3 DNA: TGTGCCAGCAGCTTAGTCGACGGGGGGTGGGGTGAAAAACTGTTTTTT
V gene: TRBV5-1; D gene: NA; J gene: TRBJ1-4; clone size: many; CDR3 protein: CASRQTFNEKLFF; CDR3 DNA: TGCGCCAGCCGACAGACCTTCAATGAAAAACTGTTTTTT
V gene: TRBV12-3/TRBV12-4; D gene: TRBD2; J gene: TRBJ2-3; clone size: many; CDR3 protein: CASSHPGGAQYF; CDR3 DNA: TGTGCCAGCAGCCACCCCGGGGGGGCGCAGTATTTT
V gene: TRBV3-1; D gene: NA; J gene: TRBJ2-1; clone size: few; CDR3 protein: CASSQDTSFGEQFF; CDR3 DNA: TGTGCCAGCAGCCAAGATACTAGTTTTGGTGAGCAGTTCTTC
V gene: TRBV9; D gene: NA; J gene: TRBJ2-3; clone size: NA; CDR3 protein: CASSVGGGSTDTQYF; CDR3 DNA: TGTGCCAGCAGCGTAGGTGGCGGGAGCACAGATACGCAGTATTTT
V gene: TRBV6-1; D gene: NA; J gene: TRBJ2-5; clone size: once; CDR3 protein: CASSEGPLQETQYF; CDR3 DNA: TGTGCCAGCAGTGAAGGGCCGCTTCAAGAGACCCAGTACTTC
V gene: TRBV5-6; D gene: TRBD1; J gene: TRBJ2-7; clone size: few; CDR3 protein: CASSWNRGERGFREQYF; CDR3 DNA: TGTGCCAGCAGCTGGAACAGGGGAGAGCGCGGGTTTAGGGAGCAGTACTTC
V gene: TRBV14; D gene: NA; J gene: TRBJ2-1; clone size: few; CDR3 protein: CASSQHGGTFSESEQFF; CDR3 DNA: TGTGCCAGCAGCCAGCATGGGGGGACTTTCAGTGAGAGTGAGCAGTTCTTC
V gene: TRBV27; D gene: TRBD1; J gene: TRBJ1-3; clone size: many; CDR3 protein: CASSPGQGRGNTIYF; CDR3 DNA: TGTGCCAGCAGTCCAGGACAGGGGAGGGGAAACACCATATATTTT
V gene: TRBV20-1; D gene: NA; J gene: TRBJ1-6; clone size: many; CDR3 protein: CSARAGNSPLHF; CDR3 DNA: TGCAGTGCTAGGGCGGGGAATTCACCCCTCCACTTT
V gene: TRBV29-1; D gene: NA; J gene: TRBJ2-1; clone size: many; CDR3 protein: CSVTPQGNNEQFF; CDR3 DNA: TGCAGCGTAACACCACAGGGTAACAATGAGCAGTTCTTC
V gene: TRBV27; D gene: NA; J gene: TRBJ2-7; clone size: NA; CDR3 protein: CASSLGGPEYF; CDR3 DNA: TGTGCCAGCAGTTTAGGCGGGCCGGAGTACTTC
V gene: TRBV6-1; D gene: NA; J gene: TRBJ2-7; clone size: few; CDR3 protein: CASSEVEYEQYF; CDR3 DNA: TGTGCCAGCAGTGAAGTAGAATACGAGCAGTACTTC
V gene: TRBV20-1; D gene: NA; J gene: TRBJ1-5; clone size: many; CDR3 protein: CSATWGYNQPQHF; CDR3 DNA: TGCAGTGCTACCTGGGGTTACAATCAGCCCCAGCATTTT
V gene: TRBV6-5; D gene: TRBD1; J gene: TRBJ2-3; clone size: many; CDR3 protein: CASSYQGAYTDTQYF; CDR3 DNA: TGTGCCAGCAGTTACCAGGGGGCTTACACAGATACGCAGTATTTT
V gene: TRBV9; D gene: TRBD2; J gene: TRBJ2-3; clone size: few; CDR3 protein: CASSERGGLGTDTQYF; CDR3 DNA: TGTGCCAGCAGCGAGCGGGGCGGACTAGGCACAGATACGCAGTATTTT
V gene: TRBV10-3; D gene: NA; J gene: TRBJ2-1; clone size: NA; CDR3 protein: CAISEYSQEQFF; CDR3 DNA: TGTGCCATCAGTGAGTATTCTCAGGAGCAGTTCTTC
V gene: TRBV5-6; D gene: TRBD2; J gene: TRBJ2-3; clone size: few; CDR3 protein: CASSHSGGDTQYF; CDR3 DNA: TGTGCCAGCAGCCATAGCGGGGGAGATACGCAGTATTTT
V gene: TRBV6-5; D gene: NA; J gene: TRBJ2-2; clone size: many; CDR3 protein: CASSYSGLRELFF; CDR3 DNA: TGTGCCAGCAGTTACTCTGGGTTGCGGGAGCTGTTTTTT
V gene: TRBV7-8; D gene: NA; J gene: TRBJ2-4; clone size: many; CDR3 protein: CASSLGSIRATQAAKNIQYF; CDR3 DNA: TGTGCCAGCAGCTTAGGATCTATTAGGGCTACCCAGGCAGCCAAAAACATTCAGTACTTC
V gene: TRBV27; D gene: NA; J gene: TRBJ2-3; clone size: many; CDR3 protein: CASRRDSWADTQYF; CDR3 DNA: TGTGCCAGCAGGCGGGACAGTTGGGCAGATACGCAGTATTTT
V gene: TRBV5-1; D gene: NA; J gene: TRBJ2-1; clone size: many; CDR3 protein: CASSFSQNYNEQFF; CDR3 DNA: TGCGCCAGCAGCTTTTCACAGAACTACAATGAGCAGTTCTTC
V gene: TRBV20-1; D gene: TRBD1; J gene: TRBJ1-5; clone size: many; CDR3 protein: CSATGTGYNQPQHF; CDR3 DNA: TGCAGTGCTACCGGGACAGGGTACAATCAGCCCCAGCATTTT
V gene: TRBV12-3/TRBV12-4; D gene: NA; J gene: TRBJ2-4; clone size: many; CDR3 protein: CASSLPGTKNIQYF; CDR3 DNA: TGTGCCAGCAGTCTACCAGGGACCAAAAACATTCAGTACTTC
V gene: TRBV28; D gene: TRBD1; J gene: TRBJ1-5; clone size: NA; CDR3 protein: CASTAGQEWQPQHF; CDR3 DNA: TGTGCCAGTACTGCGGGACAGGAATGGCAGCCCCAGCATTTT
V gene: TRBV20-1; D gene: NA; J gene: TRBJ2-4; clone size: NA; CDR3 protein: CSARETVAKNIQYF; CDR3 DNA: TGCAGTGCTAGAGAGACGGTAGCCAAAAACATTCAGTACTTC
V gene: TRBV7-8; D gene: NA; J gene: TRBJ2-1; clone size: NA; CDR3 protein: CASSLGVVTYNEQFF; CDR3 DNA: TGTGCCAGCAGCTTAGGGGTAGTCACCTACAATGAGCAGTTCTTC
V gene: TRBV4-1; D gene: NA; J gene: TRBJ1-1; clone size: NA; CDR3 protein: CASSQDNPPLNTEAFF; CDR3 DNA: TGCGCCAGCAGCCAAGATAATCCGCCTCTGAACACTGAAGCTTTCTTT
V gene: TRBV20-1; D gene: NA; J gene: TRBJ2-3; clone size: NA; CDR3 protein: CSASLGADTQYF; CDR3 DNA: TGCAGTGCTAGCTTAGGGGCAGATACGCAGTATTTT
V gene: TRBV3-1; D gene: TRBD2; J gene: TRBJ2-3; clone size: many; CDR3 protein: CASSQTSGIRPSTDTQYF; CDR3 DNA: TGTGCCAGCAGCCAGACTAGCGGGATACGTCCTAGCACAGATACGCAGTATTTT
V gene: TRBV2; D gene: NA; J gene: TRBJ2-3; clone size: many; CDR3 protein: CASHSDYTDTQYF; CDR3 DNA: TGTGCCAGCCATTCCGACTACACAGATACGCAGTATTTT
V gene: TRBV10-3; D gene: NA; J gene: TRBJ1-1; clone size: NA; CDR3 protein: CAIMAGVSGLNTEAFF; CDR3 DNA: TGTGCCATCATGGCAGGGGTCTCAGGGCTTAACACTGAAGCTTTCTTT
V gene: TRBV27; D gene: TRBD2; J gene: TRBJ2-7; clone size: NA; CDR3 protein: CASNHGTSSYEQYF; CDR3 DNA: TGTGCCAGCAACCACGGGACTAGTAGTTACGAGCAGTACTTC
V gene: TRBV7-9; D gene: NA; J gene: TRBJ2-7; clone size: many; CDR3 protein: CASSFGDGAYEQYF; CDR3 DNA: TGTGCCAGCAGCTTTGGAGATGGGGCCTACGAGCAGTACTTC
V gene: TRBV4-1; D gene: NA; J gene: TRBJ2-7; clone size: NA; CDR3 protein: CASSPRDTSLSYEQYF; CDR3 DNA: TGCGCCAGCAGCCCGAGGGACACTTCCCTATCCTACGAGCAGTACTTC
V gene: TRBV10-3; D gene: TRBD1; J gene: TRBJ2-3; clone size: many; CDR3 protein: CAISESWTGSTDTQYF; CDR3 DNA: TGTGCCATCAGTGAGTCATGGACAGGGAGCACAGATACGCAGTATTTT
V gene: TRBV7-8; D gene: NA; J gene: TRBJ1-3; clone size: NA; CDR3 protein: CASSPARVQGFGNTIYF; CDR3 DNA: TGTGCCAGCAGCCCCGCCAGAGTACAGGGATTCGGAAACACCATATATTTT
V gene: TRBV5-6; D gene: NA; J gene: TRBJ2-3; clone size: many; CDR3 protein: CASSGLETDPTDTQYF; CDR3 DNA: TGTGCCAGCAGCGGCCTCGAGACCGACCCCACAGATACGCAGTATTTT
V gene: TRBV9; D gene: TRBD1; J gene: TRBJ1-1; clone size: many; CDR3 protein: CASTQTGANTEAFF; CDR3 DNA: TGTGCCAGCACCCAGACAGGGGCGAACACTGAAGCTTTCTTT
V gene: TRBV27; D gene: NA; J gene: TRBJ2-3; clone size: many; CDR3 protein: CASSPPITTSTDTQYF; CDR3 DNA: TGTGCCAGCAGCCCCCCAATTACTACTAGCACAGATACGCAGTATTTT
V gene: TRBV7-9; D gene: TRBD2; J gene: TRBJ2-5; clone size: many; CDR3 protein: CASSPGLAQETQYF; CDR3 DNA: TGTGCCAGCAGCCCAGGACTAGCCCAAGAGACCCAGTACTTC
V gene: TRBV12-3/TRBV12-4; D gene: NA; J gene: TRBJ1-2; clone size: many; CDR3 protein: CASSFGGQDYGYTF; CDR3 DNA: TGTGCCAGCAGCTTCGGGGGGCAGGACTATGGCTACACCTTC
V gene: TRBV6-1; D gene: NA; J gene: TRBJ2-3; clone size: many; CDR3 protein: CASTQSLGRGGNTQYF; CDR3 DNA: TGTGCCAGCACCCAAAGCCTGGGGAGAGGGGGGAATACGCAGTATTTT
V gene: TRBV5-1; D gene: NA; J gene: TRBJ1-5; clone size: NA; CDR3 protein: CASSLDLGLDQPQHF; CDR3 DNA: TGCGCCAGCAGCTTGGATCTAGGCTTGGATCAGCCCCAGCATTTT
V gene: TRBV20-1; D gene: NA; J gene: TRBJ1-2; clone size: NA; CDR3 protein: CSARDGRVSYGYTF; CDR3 DNA: TGCAGTGCTAGAGATGGCAGGGTGAGCTATGGCTACACCTTC
V gene: TRBV20-1; D gene: NA; J gene: TRBJ2-6; clone size: many; CDR3 protein: CSARVKGGAGANVLTF; CDR3 DNA: TGCAGTGCCAGGGTCAAGGGTGGAGCTGGGGCCAACGTCCTGACTTTC
V gene: TRBV4-1; D gene: TRBD2; J gene: TRBJ2-4; clone size: few; CDR3 protein: CASSPSRGGNIQYF; CDR3 DNA: TGCGCCAGCAGCCCATCGCGGGGGGGGAACATTCAGTACTTC
V gene: TRBV27; D gene: TRBD1; J gene: TRBJ1-5; clone size: NA; CDR3 protein: CASLYRARGPRQPQHF; CDR3 DNA: TGTGCCAGCCTCTACCGGGCTAGGGGGCCGCGGCAGCCCCAGCATTTT
V gene: TRBV29-1; D gene: NA; J gene: TRBJ2-5; clone size: few; CDR3 protein: CSVVSMRRAAQETQYF; CDR3 DNA: TGCAGCGTTGTCAGTATGAGACGGGCGGCCCAAGAGACCCAGTACTTC
V gene: TRBV6-1; D gene: TRBD2; J gene: TRBJ2-1; clone size: few; CDR3 protein: CASSEFATSEYNEQFF; CDR3 DNA: TGTGCCAGCAGTGAATTCGCGACTAGCGAGTACAATGAGCAGTTCTTC
V gene: TRBV7-8; D gene: NA; J gene: TRBJ2-5; clone size: many; CDR3 protein: CASSLEGAVRGETQYF; CDR3 DNA: TGTGCCAGCAGCTTAGAGGGCGCCGTCCGGGGGGAGACCCAGTACTTC
V gene: TRBV2; D gene: NA; J gene: TRBJ1-1; clone size: many; CDR3 protein: CASSGPDGNTEAFF; CDR3 DNA: TGTGCCAGCAGTGGACCTGACGGGAACACTGAAGCTTTCTTT
V gene: TRBV6-2/TRBV6-3; D gene: TRBD1; J gene: TRBJ2-3; clone size: many; CDR3 protein: CASSYRDSFTDTQYF; CDR3 DNA: TGTGCCAGCAGTTACCGGGACAGCTTCACAGATACGCAGTATTTT
V gene: TRBV29-1; D gene: TRBD2; J gene: TRBJ2-1; clone size: NA; CDR3 protein: CSVVAAGATEQFF; CDR3 DNA: TGCAGCGTTGTGGCGGCGGGAGCAACCGAGCAGTTCTTC
V gene: TRBV20-1; D gene: NA; J gene: TRBJ2-7; clone size: NA; CDR3 protein: CSALPSGSYEQYF; CDR3 DNA: TGCAGTGCTCTCCCCTCCGGGTCCTACGAGCAGTACTTC
V gene: TRBV30; D gene: TRBD2; J gene: TRBJ2-3; clone size: NA; CDR3 protein: CAWSAPFGVAGVSDTQYF; CDR3 DNA: TGTGCCTGGAGTGCTCCATTTGGGGTAGCGGGAGTGTCAGATACGCAGTATTTT
V gene: TRBV6-1; D gene: NA; J gene: TRBJ1-1; clone size: many; CDR3 protein: CASRAGRRSMENNTEAFF; CDR3 DNA: TGTGCCAGCAGAGCCGGGAGGCGGTCCATGGAGAATAACACTGAAGCTTTCTTT
V gene: TRBV7-9; D gene: NA; J gene: TRBJ2-5; clone size: NA; CDR3 protein: CASSWGPGETQYF; CDR3 DNA: TGTGCCAGCAGCTGGGGACCTGGGGAGACCCAGTACTTC
V gene: TRBV2; D gene: TRBD1; J gene: TRBJ1-5; clone size: NA; CDR3 protein: CASSPDVGGDSNQPQHF; CDR3 DNA: TGTGCCAGCAGCCCAGATGTAGGGGGCGATAGCAATCAGCCCCAGCATTTT